The 26 T cell receptor beta chains below were found in one sample sequenced in a study of patients and donors after allogeneic stem cell transplantation. TCRdb recomputed calls from the RT-PCR reads with MiXCR, one row per CDR3 protein. The table has about 90,000 distinct CDR3 sequences, around 48% seen once; the top ten hold 60% to 75%. The specimen sequenced was blood, either unsorted or a sorted T cell fraction (not recorded which). The origin of the receptors is a human donor who was either an allogeneic HSCT recipient or a stem cell or donor lymphocyte infusion donor (not recorded which). It is not recorded whose cells these are; they may come from a transplant donor.

This rearrangement joins TRBV20-1 to TRBJ1-5, with D possibly TRBD1 on 6 matching bases. The CDR3 runs 12 residues. Germline V gives CDR1 DFQATT, CDR2 SNEGSKA (reference sequence). Trimming stripped 8 bases from V and 3 bases from J, with 11 bases between. For the CDR3, the DNA is TGCAGTCCGGGGGGGCACAATCAGCCCCAGCATTTT. Residues: CSPGGHNQPQHF.

This chain links TRBV12-3 or TRBV12-4 with TRBJ2-5; 8 bases map to TRBD2. This CDR3 is 14 amino acids long. Trimming removed 4 bases from V and 3 bases from J; junction bases left unmatched: 4. For the CDR3, the DNA is TGTGCCAGCAGTTCTACTAGCGGCAAAGAGACCCAGTACTTC. Residues: CASSSTSGKETQYF.

The chain couples TRBV6-2 or TRBV6-3 to TRBJ2-1, with 8 bases that match TRBD2. The CDR3 contains 18 residues. CDR1 is MNHEY, CDR2 SVGEGT, per germline. V was clipped by 8 bases and J by 3 bases; unmatched bases: 18. The CDR3 here is CASLRLGVAGTNYNEQFF. The CDR3 nucleotides are TGTGCCAGCTTGAGGTTGGGGGTAGCGGGGACGAACTACAATGAGCAGTTCTTC.

V usage is TRBV13 and J usage is TRBJ2-7; a possible D gene is TRBD1 (6 bases). This CDR3 contains 14 residues. CDR1 is PRHDT and CDR2 is FYEKMQ in the germline V gene (reference sequence). The V end was cut by 5 bases, the J end by 4 bases, with 15 bases between. The chain's CDR3 is CASSRRQAKYEQYF. The DNA for the CDR3 is TGTGCCAGCAGCCGTAGACAGGCTAAATACGAGCAGTACTTC.

The gene calls are TRBV12-3 or TRBV12-4 and TRBJ1-1; the D is unclear. Deletions cut 5 bases from V and 0 bases from J, with 10 bases between. The CDR3 contains 14 residues. CDR3 sequence reads: CASSPTWVNTEAFF. CDR3 in DNA: TGTGCCAGCAGTCCTACCTGGGTGAACACTGAAGCTTTCTTT.

The chain uses TRBV7-6 and TRBJ1-5; the D is unclear. Germline lookup yields CDR1 SGHVS and CDR2 FNYEAQ. The CDR3 totals 15 residues. The V end was cut by 1 base, the J end by 3 bases, with 10 bases between. DNA of the CDR3: TGTGCCAGCAGCTTAGAAACAGCTTTCAATCAGCCCCAGCATTTT. Amino acid sequence: CASSLETAFNQPQHF.

The rearrangement uses TRBV7-2 and TRBJ1-2; D may be TRBD1 (6 bases). Per the germline V gene, CDR1 is SGHTA and CDR2 is FQGNSA. With 4 bases removed from V and 4 bases from J, the gap between germline ends came to 10 bases. The CDR3 loop spans 13 amino acids. Here the CDR3 reads CASSWVDSYGYTF. For the CDR3, the DNA is TGTGCCAGCAGCTGGGTGGACAGCTATGGCTACACCTTC.

This clonotype has a handful of counts. The junction shows a germline mismatch at one end, possibly a read error. In DNA, the CDR3 is TGTGCTAGCACTCAAAGCTCGTCCTCGGGTTCCACCGGGGAGCTGTTTTTT. Its protein is CASTQSSSSGSTGELFF. This chain joins TRBV7-7 and TRBJ2-2, with D unresolved. The CDR3 is 17 residues long. From germline, CDR1 is SSHAT and CDR2 FNYEAQ (reference sequence). The full variable domain, with the rest looked up from reference TRBV7-7 and TRBJ2-2, is GAGVSQSPRYKVTKRGQDVTLRCDPISSHATLYWYQQALGQGPEFLTYFNYEAQPDKSGLPSDRFSAERPEGSISTLTIQRTEQRDSAMYRCASTQSSSSGSTGELFFGEGSRLTVL.

The chain uses TRBV20-1 and TRBJ1-1; no reliable D call. Germline V gene lookup returns CDR1 DFQATT and CDR2 SNEGSKA (reference sequence). The CDR3 is made up of 13 amino acids. Trimming took off 0 bases at V and 1 base at J, with 6 bases between the two ends. Written as DNA, the CDR3 is TGCAGTGCTAGAGAAGTACGGAACACTGAAGCTTTCTTT. This codes for CSAREVRNTEAFF.

J is TRBJ1-2 and V is TRBV5-1, with 8 positions matching TRBD1. CDR3 size: 15 residues. J gave up 1 base and V 1 base, and 3 bases lay outside the gene matches. CDR1 is SGHRS and CDR2 is YFSETQ in the germline V gene. The CDR3, as DNA: TGCGCCAGCAGCTTGTGGGACAGGAGTAACTATGGCTACACCTTC. Translated, it gives CASSLWDRSNYGYTF. The full variable domain, with the rest looked up from reference TRBV5-1 and TRBJ1-2, is KAGVTQTPRYLIKTRGQQVTLSCSPISGHRSVSWYQQTPGQGLQFLFEYFSETQRNKGNFPGRFSGRQFSNSRSEMNVSTLELGDSALYLCASSLWDRSNYGYTFGSGTRLTVV.

The rearrangement joins TRBV20-1 to TRBJ1-2, with TRBD1 as a possible D gene (5 bases). The CDR3 spans 16 residues. Deletions cut 1 base from V and 4 bases from J, with 19 bases between. Germline V gene data show CDR1 as DFQATT and CDR2 as SNEGSKA (reference sequence). The CDR3 DNA reads as TGCAGTGCTAGAGGCCCGGGACGGAACCTTCCCTATGGCTACACCTTC. It codes for CSARGPGRNLPYGYTF.

The chain uses TRBV12-3 or TRBV12-4 and TRBJ1-2; TRBD1 agrees at 9 bases. This CDR3 spans 15 amino acids. V shed 5 bases and J 4 bases; nucleotides not matched to a gene: 8. Here the CDR3 reads CASSPEQGAAYGYTF. CDR3 DNA: TGTGCCAGCAGTCCTGAACAGGGGGCGGCCTATGGCTACACCTTC.

This clonotype turned up a few times. The rearrangement joins TRBV12-3 or TRBV12-4 to TRBJ1-1, with 7 nucleotides matching TRBD1. This CDR3 has 15 residues. Unmatched junction bases numbered 4, after V lost 3 bases and J lost 0 bases. The CDR3 DNA follows: TGTGCCAGCAGTTTTCAGGGGGGGATGAACACTGAAGCTTTCTTT. It encodes CASSFQGGMNTEAFF.

This clonotype was detected a few times. This sequence joins TRBV6-2 or TRBV6-3 and TRBJ2-3; no reliable D call. The V and J ends lost 6 bases and 6 bases respectively, with 10 bases between them. Germline V gives CDR1 MNHEY, CDR2 SVGEGT. The length of the CDR3 is 12 residues. The CDR3 loop is CASSPLKDTQYF. CDR3 nucleotides: TGTGCCAGCAGCCCTCTAAAGGATACGCAGTATTTT.

The chain couples TRBV15 to TRBJ1-1; 10 bases align to TRBD1. J gave up 0 bases and V 2 bases, and 3 bases lay outside the gene matches. In germline, CDR1 is LNHNV, CDR2 YYDKDF (reference sequence). The CDR3 is 16 residues long. The CDR3 coding sequence is TGTGCCACCAGCAGACCCGGGACAGGGGTGAACACTGAAGCTTTCTTT. Translation gives CATSRPGTGVNTEAFF.

The rearrangement uses TRBV9 and TRBJ1-3; perhaps TRBD1 as D (5 bases). The germline V and J ends were trimmed by 4 bases and 0 bases, with 11 bases remaining between them. The CDR3 runs to 15 residues. CDR1 SGDLS and CDR2 YYNGEE come from the germline V gene. CDR3 region: CASSPLGGSGNTIYF. The CDR3 bases are TGTGCCAGCAGCCCCCTTGGGGGCTCTGGAAACACCATATATTTT.

This clonotype came up a few times. The chain uses TRBV7-2 and TRBJ1-2; 8 bases align to TRBD1. Trimming cost V 3 bases and J 3 bases; bases outside gene matches: 3. Germline-derived CDR1 and CDR2 are SGHTA and FQGNSA. This CDR3 is built from 14 residues. The CDR3 DNA is TGTGCCAGCAGCTTGACAGGGGAACACTATGGCTACACCTTC. Residues: CASSLTGEHYGYTF.

V is TRBV12-3 or TRBV12-4 and J is TRBJ1-1; D is unresolved. V dropped 3 bases and J dropped 4 bases, with 0 bases sitting between them. The CDR3 is 10 amino acids. CDR3 residues: CASSFTEAFF. In nucleotides, the CDR3 is TGTGCCAGCAGTTTCACTGAAGCTTTCTTT.

V gene TRBV6-5 combines with J gene TRBJ1-5; D might be TRBD1 (6 bases). The CDR3 covers 15 residues. The germline V gene encodes CDR1 MNHEY and CDR2 SVGAGI. With 5 bases removed from V and 5 bases from J, the gap between germline ends came to 16 bases. CDR3 coding DNA: TGTGCCAGCAGTCCTCGGCAGGGGAGGCATCAGCCCCAGCATTTT. It is translated as CASSPRQGRHQPQHF.

The CDR3 coding sequence is TGTGCCAGCCAAACGGACAGTCTGAACACTGAAGCTTTCTTT. Translation: CASQTDSLNTEAFF. The chain carries TRBV6-2 or TRBV6-3 and TRBJ1-1; a weak D match, TRBD1 (6 bases). This CDR3 comprises 14 residues. Germline V CDR1 and CDR2: MNHEY, SVGEGT. Trimming left V 8 bases short and J 0 bases short, with 13 bases between.

This chain connects TRBV6-5 to TRBJ2-7; D is undetermined. The CDR3 loop spans 12 amino acids. In germline, CDR1 is MNHEY, CDR2 SVGAGI. Trimming took off 6 bases at V and 6 bases at J, with 12 bases between the two ends. CDR3 loop: CASSPTRVEQYF. The DNA of the CDR3 is TGTGCCAGCAGCCCGACTCGAGTCGAGCAGTACTTC.

DNA for the CDR3: TGTGCCAGCACCCAAATAGGGGGAATAAATCAGCCCCAGCATTTT. Translating it yields CASTQIGGINQPQHF. The J gene is TRBJ1-5, the V gene TRBV28; D may be TRBD1 (6 bases). CDR1 is MDHEN, CDR2 SYDVKM, per germline. The CDR3 sequence is 15 residues long. The V and J ends lost 7 bases and 4 bases respectively, with 17 bases between them. Based on the CDR3 plus reference TRBV28 and TRBJ1-5, the full variable domain is DVKVTQSSRYLVKRTGEKVFLECVQDMDHENMFWYRQDPGLGLRLIYFSYDVKMKEKGDIPEGYSVSREKKERFSLILESASTNQTSMYLCASTQIGGINQPQHFGDGTRLSIL.

The CDR3 region has the DNA TGTGCCAGCAGCTTAATAGGACAGGGGCGAGGGGAGCAGTTCTTC. This translates into CASSLIGQGRGEQFF. The V call is TRBV7-2, the J call TRBJ2-1, with TRBD1 matching 9 bases. This CDR3 region has 15 residues. Trimming took 2 bases from V and 10 from J; bases not matched to a gene: 9. The germline V gene encodes CDR1 SGHTA and CDR2 FQGNSA.

The chain has TRBV6-2 or TRBV6-3 and TRBJ1-5, with unresolved D. The V gene lost 5 bases and the J gene lost 3 bases, with 2 bases spanning the gap. The CDR3 is 11 amino acids. Germline V gives CDR1 MNHEY, CDR2 SVGEGT. Here the CDR3 reads CASSDNQPQHF. The CDR3 DNA is TGTGCCAGCAGTGACAATCAGCCCCAGCATTTT.

The sample holds a few counts of this clonotype. The CDR3 coding sequence is TGTGCCAGCAGCTTAACACGAGGGACTGAAGCTTTCTTT. Amino acid sequence: CASSLTRGTEAFF. V is TRBV7-3 and J is TRBJ1-1; D is unresolved. The germline V gene has CDR1 SGHTA and CDR2 FQGTGA. The length of the CDR3 is 13 residues. Trimming removed 0 bases at V and 5 bases at J, with 7 bases between.

The V and J genes are TRBV29-1 and TRBJ1-2; D is ambiguous. Germline lookup yields CDR1 SQVTM and CDR2 ANQGSEA. The V end was cut by 6 bases, the J end by 0 bases, with 8 bases between. This CDR3 is built from 12 residues. The CDR3, as DNA: TGCAGCGTCTGCCTAGCTAACTATGGCTACACCTTC. It yields the protein CSVCLANYGYTF.